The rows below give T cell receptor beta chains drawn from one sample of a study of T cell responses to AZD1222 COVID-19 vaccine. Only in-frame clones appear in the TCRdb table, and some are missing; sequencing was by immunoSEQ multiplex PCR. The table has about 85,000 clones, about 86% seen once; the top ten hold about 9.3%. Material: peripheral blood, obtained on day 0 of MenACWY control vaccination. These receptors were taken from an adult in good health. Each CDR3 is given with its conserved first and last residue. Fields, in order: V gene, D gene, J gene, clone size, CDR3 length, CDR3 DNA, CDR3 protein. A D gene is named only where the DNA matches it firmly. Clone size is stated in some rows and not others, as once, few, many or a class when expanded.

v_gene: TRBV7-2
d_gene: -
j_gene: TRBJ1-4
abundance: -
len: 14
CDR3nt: TGTGCCAGCAGCTTGGGGGGGGGTAATGAAAAACTGTTTTTT
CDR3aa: CASSLGGGNEKLFF

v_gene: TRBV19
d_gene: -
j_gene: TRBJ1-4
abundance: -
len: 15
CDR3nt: TGTGCCAGTAGCAAACTAGGGGGTTATAATGAAAAACTGTTTTTT
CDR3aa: CASSKLGGYNEKLFF

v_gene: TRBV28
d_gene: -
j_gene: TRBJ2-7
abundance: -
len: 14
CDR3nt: TGTGCCCTAGGGGGGGTACCAAGCTCCTACGAGCAGTACTTC
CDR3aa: CALGGVPSSYEQYF

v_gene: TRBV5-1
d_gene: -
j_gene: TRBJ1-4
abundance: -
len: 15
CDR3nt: TGCGCCAGCAGCCCTGGGTACAGGGATAATGAAAAACTGTTTTTT
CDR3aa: CASSPGYRDNEKLFF

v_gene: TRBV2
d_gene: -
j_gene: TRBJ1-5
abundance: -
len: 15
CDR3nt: TGTGCCAGCAGTGAAGCTTGGGGGCAGAATCAGCCCCAGCATTTT
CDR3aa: CASSEAWGQNQPQHF

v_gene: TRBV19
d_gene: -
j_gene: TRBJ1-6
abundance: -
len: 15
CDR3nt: TGTGCCAGTAGTATTGCCAGCTGGTCTTATTCACCCCTCCACTTT
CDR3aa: CASSIASWSYSPLHF

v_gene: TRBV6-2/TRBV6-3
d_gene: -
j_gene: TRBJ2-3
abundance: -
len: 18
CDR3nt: TGTGCCAGCAGTTACTCGCAACAGGGCCGAACTAGCACAGATACGCAGTATTTT
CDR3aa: CASSYSQQGRTSTDTQYF

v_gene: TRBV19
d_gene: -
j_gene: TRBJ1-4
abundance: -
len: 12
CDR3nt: TGTGCCAGTAGTGCCGGGGTTGAAAAACTGTTTTTT
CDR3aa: CASSAGVEKLFF

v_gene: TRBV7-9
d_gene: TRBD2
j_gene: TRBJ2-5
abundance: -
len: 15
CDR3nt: TGTGCCAGCAGCTTAGTCCGGGGGGTCAAAGAGACCCAGTACTTC
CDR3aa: CASSLVRGVKETQYF

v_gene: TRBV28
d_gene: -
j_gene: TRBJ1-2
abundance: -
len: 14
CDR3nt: TGTGCCAGCAGCCTCCAGTTTGGGGGGTATGGCTACACCTTC
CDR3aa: CASSLQFGGYGYTF

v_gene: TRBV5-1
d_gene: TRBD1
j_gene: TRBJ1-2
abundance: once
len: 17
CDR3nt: TGCGCCAGCAGAGGCGGGGGACAGGGGGCACGCGGCTATGGCTACACCTTC
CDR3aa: CASRGGGQGARGYGYTF

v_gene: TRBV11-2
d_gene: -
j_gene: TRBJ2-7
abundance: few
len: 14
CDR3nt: TGTGCCAGCAGCTTAGATAGGGCGAGCTACGAGCAGTACTTC
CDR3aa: CASSLDRASYEQYF

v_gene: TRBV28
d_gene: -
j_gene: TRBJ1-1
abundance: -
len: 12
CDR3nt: TGTGCCAGCAGTTTACAGGGTTTGTATGCTTTCTTT
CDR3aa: CASSLQGLYAFF

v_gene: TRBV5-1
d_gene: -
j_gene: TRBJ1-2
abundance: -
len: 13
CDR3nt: TGCGCCAGCAGCTTGGAAGGTGGAGGTGGCTACACCTTC
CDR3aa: CASSLEGGGGYTF

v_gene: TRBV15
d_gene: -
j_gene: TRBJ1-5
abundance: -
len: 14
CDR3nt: TGTGCCACCAGCAGAGCAGGGGACAATCAGCCCCAGCATTTT
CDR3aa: CATSRAGDNQPQHF

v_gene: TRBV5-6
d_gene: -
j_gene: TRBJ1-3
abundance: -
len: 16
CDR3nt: TGTGCCAGCAGCTTGGGTCTAGCCTACTCTGGAAGCACCATATATTTT
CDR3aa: CASSLGLAYSGSTIYF

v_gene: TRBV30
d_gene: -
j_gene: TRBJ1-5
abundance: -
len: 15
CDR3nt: TGTGCCTGGAGTCTAAAGGACGGCGTCAATCAGCCCCAGCATTTT
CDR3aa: CAWSLKDGVNQPQHF

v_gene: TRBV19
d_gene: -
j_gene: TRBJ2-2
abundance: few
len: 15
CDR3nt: TGTGCCAGTAGTAAGTCGGCTCTAAGTGGCGGGGAGCTGTTTTTT
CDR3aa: CASSKSALSGGELFF

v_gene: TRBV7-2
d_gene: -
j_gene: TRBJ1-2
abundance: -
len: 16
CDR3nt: TGTGCCAGCAGCCCGTCGGGAGAGAGGGTCCCCTATGGCTACACCTTC
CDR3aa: CASSPSGERVPYGYTF

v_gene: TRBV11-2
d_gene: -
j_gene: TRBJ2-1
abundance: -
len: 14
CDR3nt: TGTGCCAGCAGCTTAGAACAACTTCACAATGAGCAGTTCTTC
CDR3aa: CASSLEQLHNEQFF

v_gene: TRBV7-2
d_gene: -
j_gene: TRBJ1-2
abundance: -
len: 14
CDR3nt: TGTGCCAGCAGCTTAGAGGGCCAGAGCTATGGCTACACCTTC
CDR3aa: CASSLEGQSYGYTF

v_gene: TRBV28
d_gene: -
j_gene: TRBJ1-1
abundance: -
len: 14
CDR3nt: TGTGCCAGCAGTTTCCAGGGTGGTCTCGAGGAAGCTTTCTTT
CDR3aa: CASSFQGGLEEAFF

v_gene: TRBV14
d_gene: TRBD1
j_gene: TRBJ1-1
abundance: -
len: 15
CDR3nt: TGTGCCAGCAGATCAACAGGGGCGGTGAACACTGAAGCTTTCTTT
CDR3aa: CASRSTGAVNTEAFF

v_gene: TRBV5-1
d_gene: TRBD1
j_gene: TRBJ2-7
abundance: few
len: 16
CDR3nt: TGCGCCAGCAGCTGGGCCGGGACAGGGGGCTTTTACGAGCAGTACTTC
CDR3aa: CASSWAGTGGFYEQYF